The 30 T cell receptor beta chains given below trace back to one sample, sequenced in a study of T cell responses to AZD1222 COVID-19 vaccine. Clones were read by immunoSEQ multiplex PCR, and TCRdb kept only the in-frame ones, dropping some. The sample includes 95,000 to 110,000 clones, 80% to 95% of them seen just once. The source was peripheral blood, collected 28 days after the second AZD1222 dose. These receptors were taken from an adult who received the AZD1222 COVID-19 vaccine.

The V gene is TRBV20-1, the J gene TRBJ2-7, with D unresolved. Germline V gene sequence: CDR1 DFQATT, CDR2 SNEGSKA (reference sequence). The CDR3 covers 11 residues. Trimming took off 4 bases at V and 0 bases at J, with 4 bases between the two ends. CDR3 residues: CSATPSYEQYF. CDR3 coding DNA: TGCAGTGCTACCCCCTCCTACGAGCAGTACTTC.

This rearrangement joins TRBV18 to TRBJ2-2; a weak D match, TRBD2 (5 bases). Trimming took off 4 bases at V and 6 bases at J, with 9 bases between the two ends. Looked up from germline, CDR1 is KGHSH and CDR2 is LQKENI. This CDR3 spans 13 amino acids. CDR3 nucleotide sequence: TGTGCCAGCTCACGGGCGGGCGCCGGGGAGCTGTTTTTT. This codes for CASSRAGAGELFF.

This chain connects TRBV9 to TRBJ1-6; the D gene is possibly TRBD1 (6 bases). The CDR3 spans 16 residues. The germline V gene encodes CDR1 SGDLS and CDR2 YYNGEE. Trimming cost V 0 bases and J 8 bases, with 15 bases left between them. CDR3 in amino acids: CASSVEGGTYDSPLHF. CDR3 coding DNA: TGTGCCAGCAGCGTAGAGGGGGGGACTTACGATTCACCCCTCCACTTT.

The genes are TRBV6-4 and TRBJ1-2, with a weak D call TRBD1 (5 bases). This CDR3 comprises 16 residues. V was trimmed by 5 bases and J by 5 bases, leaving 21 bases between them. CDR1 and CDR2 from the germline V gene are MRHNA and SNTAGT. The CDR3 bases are TGTGCCAGCAGTCACAGCCCCGGGGGGGACGTATATGGCTACACCTTC. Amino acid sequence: CASSHSPGGDVYGYTF.

DNA of the CDR3: TGTGCCAGCAGCTCTCGGGTGAGCTCCTACAATGAGCAGTTCTTC. The encoded protein is CASSSRVSSYNEQFF. This sequence joins TRBV13 and TRBJ2-1; D is unclear. Germline loops: CDR1 PRHDT, CDR2 FYEKMQ (reference sequence). V lost 4 bases to trimming and J lost 0 bases, with 10 bases between them. This CDR3 is built from 15 residues.

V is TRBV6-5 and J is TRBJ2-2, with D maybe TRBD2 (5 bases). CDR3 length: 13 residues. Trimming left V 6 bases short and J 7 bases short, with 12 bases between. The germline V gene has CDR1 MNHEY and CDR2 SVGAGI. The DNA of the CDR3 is TGTGCCAGCAGAAAACTAGAACTCGGGGAGCTGTTTTTT. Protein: CASRKLELGELFF.

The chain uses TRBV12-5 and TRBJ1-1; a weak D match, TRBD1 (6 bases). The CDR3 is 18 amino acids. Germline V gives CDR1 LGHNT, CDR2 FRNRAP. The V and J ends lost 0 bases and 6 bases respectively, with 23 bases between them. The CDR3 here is CASGLVSLGGGERAEAFF. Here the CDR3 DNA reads TGTGCTAGTGGTTTGGTAAGTTTAGGGGGAGGAGAAAGGGCTGAAGCTTTCTTT.

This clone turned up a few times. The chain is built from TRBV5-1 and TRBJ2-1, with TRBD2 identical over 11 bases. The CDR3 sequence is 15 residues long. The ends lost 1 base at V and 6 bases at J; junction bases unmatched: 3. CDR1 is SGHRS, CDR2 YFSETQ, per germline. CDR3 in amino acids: CASSLTSGSGNEQFF. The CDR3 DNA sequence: TGCGCCAGCAGCTTGACTAGCGGGAGTGGCAATGAGCAGTTCTTC.

This chain's CDR3 is CASSPETGKNEKLFF. Written as DNA, the CDR3 is TGTGCCAGCTCACCCGAGACAGGGAAGAACGAAAAACTGTTTTTT. This chain links TRBV18 with TRBJ1-4; 7 bases agree with TRBD1. The CDR3 covers 15 residues. V was pared by 3 bases and J by 8 bases, with 9 bases of the junction left unmatched. Germline V lookup: CDR1 KGHSH, CDR2 LQKENI.

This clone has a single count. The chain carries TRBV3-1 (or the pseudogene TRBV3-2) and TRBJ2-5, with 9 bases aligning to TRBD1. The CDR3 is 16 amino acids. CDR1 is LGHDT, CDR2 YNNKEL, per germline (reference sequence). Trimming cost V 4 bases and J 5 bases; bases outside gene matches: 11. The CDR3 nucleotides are TGTGCCAGCAGCCCGGACGTTACAGGGGGCGCCGAGACCCAGTACTTC. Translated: CASSPDVTGGAETQYF.

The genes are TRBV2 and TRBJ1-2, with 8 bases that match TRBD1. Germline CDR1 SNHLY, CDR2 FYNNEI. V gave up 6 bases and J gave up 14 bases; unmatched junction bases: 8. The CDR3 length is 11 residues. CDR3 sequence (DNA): TGTGCCAGCAGCCAGGGGGCCATTCAGACCTTC. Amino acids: CASSQGAIQTF.

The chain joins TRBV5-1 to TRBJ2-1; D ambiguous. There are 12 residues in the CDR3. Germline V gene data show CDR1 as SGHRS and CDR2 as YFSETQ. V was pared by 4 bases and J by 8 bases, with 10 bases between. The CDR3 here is CASSPTGHEQFF. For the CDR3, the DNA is TGCGCCAGCAGCCCAACCGGCCATGAGCAGTTCTTC.

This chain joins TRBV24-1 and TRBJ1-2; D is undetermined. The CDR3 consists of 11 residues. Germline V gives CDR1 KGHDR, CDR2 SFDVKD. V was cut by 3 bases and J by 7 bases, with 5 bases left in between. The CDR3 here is CATSDGFGYTF. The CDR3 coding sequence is TGTGCCACCAGTGATGGGTTTGGCTACACCTTC.

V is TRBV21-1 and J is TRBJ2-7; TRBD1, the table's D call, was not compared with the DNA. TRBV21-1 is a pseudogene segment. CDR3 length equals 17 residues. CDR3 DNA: TGTGCCAGCAGCAAAGGAGAACTTGGGACAGGGACGGACGAGCAGTACTTC. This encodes CASSKGELGTGTDEQYF.

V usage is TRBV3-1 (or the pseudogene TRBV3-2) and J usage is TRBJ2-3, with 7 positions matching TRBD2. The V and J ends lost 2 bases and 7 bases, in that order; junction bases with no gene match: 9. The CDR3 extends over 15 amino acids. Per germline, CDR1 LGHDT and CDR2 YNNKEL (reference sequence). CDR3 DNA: TGTGCCAGCAGCCAAACAGCGGGGCCTCTGTATACGCAGTATTTT. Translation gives CASSQTAGPLYTQYF.

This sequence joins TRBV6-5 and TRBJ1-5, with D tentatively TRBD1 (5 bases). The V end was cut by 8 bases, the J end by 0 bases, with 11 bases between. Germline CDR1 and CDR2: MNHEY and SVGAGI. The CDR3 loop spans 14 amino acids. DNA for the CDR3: TGTGCCAGCCGGCGGGGGTATAGCAATCAGCCCCAGCATTTT. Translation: CASRRGYSNQPQHF.

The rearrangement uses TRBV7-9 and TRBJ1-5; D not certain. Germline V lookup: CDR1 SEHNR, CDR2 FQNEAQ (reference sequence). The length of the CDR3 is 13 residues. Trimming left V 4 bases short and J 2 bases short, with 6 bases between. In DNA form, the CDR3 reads TGTGCCAGCAGCTCTATACGCAATCAGCCCCAGCATTTT. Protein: CASSSIRNQPQHF.

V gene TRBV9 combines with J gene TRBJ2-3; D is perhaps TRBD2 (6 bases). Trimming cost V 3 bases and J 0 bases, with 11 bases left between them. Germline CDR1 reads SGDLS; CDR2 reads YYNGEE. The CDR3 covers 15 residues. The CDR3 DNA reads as TGTGCCAGCAGCGATGCGGGAAGGAGCACAGATACGCAGTATTTT. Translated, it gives CASSDAGRSTDTQYF. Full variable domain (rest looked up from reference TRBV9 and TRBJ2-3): DSGVTQTPKHLITATGQRVTLRCSPRSGDLSVYWYQQSLDQGLQFLIQYYNGEERAKGNILERFSAQQFPDLHSELNLSSLELGDSALYFCASSDAGRSTDTQYFGPGTRLTVL.

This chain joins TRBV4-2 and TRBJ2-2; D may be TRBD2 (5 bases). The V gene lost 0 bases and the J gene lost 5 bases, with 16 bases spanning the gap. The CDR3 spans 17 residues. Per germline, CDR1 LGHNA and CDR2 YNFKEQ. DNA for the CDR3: TGTGCCAGCAGCCAAGAGTGGGGTAGCGAGAAAACCGGGGAGCTGTTTTTT. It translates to CASSQEWGSEKTGELFF.

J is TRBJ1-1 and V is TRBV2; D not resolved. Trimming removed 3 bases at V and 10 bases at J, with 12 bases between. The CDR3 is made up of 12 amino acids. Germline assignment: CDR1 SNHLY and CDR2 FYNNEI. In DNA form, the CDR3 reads TGTGCCAGCAGTGAGAGTGGATCCCTAGCTTTCTTT. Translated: CASSESGSLAFF.

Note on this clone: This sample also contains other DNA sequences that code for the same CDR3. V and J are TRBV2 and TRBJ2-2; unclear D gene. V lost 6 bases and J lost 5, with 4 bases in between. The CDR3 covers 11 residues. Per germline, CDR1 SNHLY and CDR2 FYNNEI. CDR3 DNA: TGTGCCAGCAGAATTACCGGGGAGCTGTTTTTT. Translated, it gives CASRITGELFF.

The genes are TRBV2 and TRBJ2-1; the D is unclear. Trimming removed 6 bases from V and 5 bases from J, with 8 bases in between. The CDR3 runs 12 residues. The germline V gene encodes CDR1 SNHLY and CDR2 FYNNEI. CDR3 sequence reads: CASRERHNEQFF. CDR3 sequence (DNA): TGTGCCAGCAGGGAAAGACACAATGAGCAGTTCTTC.

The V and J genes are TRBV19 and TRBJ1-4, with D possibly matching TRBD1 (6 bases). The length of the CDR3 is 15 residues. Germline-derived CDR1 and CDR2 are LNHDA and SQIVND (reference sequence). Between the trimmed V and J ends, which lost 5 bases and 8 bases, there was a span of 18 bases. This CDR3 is CASSSWGGAGEKLFF. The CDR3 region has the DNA TGTGCCAGTAGTTCCTGGGGGGGGGCAGGAGAAAAACTGTTTTTT.

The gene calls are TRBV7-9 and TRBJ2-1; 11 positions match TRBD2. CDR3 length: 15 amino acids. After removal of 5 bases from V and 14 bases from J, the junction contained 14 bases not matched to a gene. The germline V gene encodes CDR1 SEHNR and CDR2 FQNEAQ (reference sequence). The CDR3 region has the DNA TGTGCCAGCAGCAACACTAGCGGGAGCCACCATATGGAGTTCTTC. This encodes CASSNTSGSHHMEFF.

CDR3 nucleotides: TGTGCCAGCACCAGGGACAGGGGCAACCTTGGCTACACCTTC. The encoded protein is CASTRDRGNLGYTF. The rearrangement links TRBV6-5 to TRBJ1-2; 10 bases fit TRBD1. The CDR3 contains 14 residues. V trimming: 7 bases; J trimming: 7 bases; junction bases outside the gene matches: 9. Germline V gene sequence: CDR1 MNHEY, CDR2 SVGAGI.

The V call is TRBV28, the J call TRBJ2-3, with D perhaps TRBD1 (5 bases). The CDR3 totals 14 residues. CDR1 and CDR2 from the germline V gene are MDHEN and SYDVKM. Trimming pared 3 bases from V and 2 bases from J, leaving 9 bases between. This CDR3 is CASSFAGYTDTQYF. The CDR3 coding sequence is TGTGCCAGCAGTTTCGCAGGGTACACAGATACGCAGTATTTT.

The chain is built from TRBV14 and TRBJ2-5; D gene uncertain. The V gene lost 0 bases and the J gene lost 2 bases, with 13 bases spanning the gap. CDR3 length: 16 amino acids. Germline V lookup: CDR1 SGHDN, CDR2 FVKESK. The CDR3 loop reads CASSQDRTRPQETQYF. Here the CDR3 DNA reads TGTGCCAGCAGCCAAGATCGAACGCGACCTCAAGAGACCCAGTACTTC.

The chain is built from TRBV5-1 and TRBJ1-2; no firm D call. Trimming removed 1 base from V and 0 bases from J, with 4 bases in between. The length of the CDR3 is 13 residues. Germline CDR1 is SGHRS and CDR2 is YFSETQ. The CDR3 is CASSLRANYGYTF. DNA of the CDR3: TGCGCCAGCAGCTTGCGAGCTAACTATGGCTACACCTTC. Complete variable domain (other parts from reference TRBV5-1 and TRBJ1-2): KAGVTQTPRYLIKTRGQQVTLSCSPISGHRSVSWYQQTPGQGLQFLFEYFSETQRNKGNFPGRFSGRQFSNSRSEMNVSTLELGDSALYLCASSLRANYGYTFGSGTRLTVV.

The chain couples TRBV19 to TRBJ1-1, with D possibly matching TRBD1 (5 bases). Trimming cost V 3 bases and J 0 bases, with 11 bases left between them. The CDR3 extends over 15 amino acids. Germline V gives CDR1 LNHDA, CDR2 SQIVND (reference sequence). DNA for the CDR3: TGTGCCAGTAGTATTCAGGGCCCGATGAACACTGAAGCTTTCTTT. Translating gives CASSIQGPMNTEAFF.

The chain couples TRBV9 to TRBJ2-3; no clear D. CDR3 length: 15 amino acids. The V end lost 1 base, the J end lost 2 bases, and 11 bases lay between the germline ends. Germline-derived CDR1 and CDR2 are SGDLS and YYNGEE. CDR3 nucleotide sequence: TGTGCCAGCAGCGTATCGGTCCTCTCCACAGATACGCAGTATTTT. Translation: CASSVSVLSTDTQYF.